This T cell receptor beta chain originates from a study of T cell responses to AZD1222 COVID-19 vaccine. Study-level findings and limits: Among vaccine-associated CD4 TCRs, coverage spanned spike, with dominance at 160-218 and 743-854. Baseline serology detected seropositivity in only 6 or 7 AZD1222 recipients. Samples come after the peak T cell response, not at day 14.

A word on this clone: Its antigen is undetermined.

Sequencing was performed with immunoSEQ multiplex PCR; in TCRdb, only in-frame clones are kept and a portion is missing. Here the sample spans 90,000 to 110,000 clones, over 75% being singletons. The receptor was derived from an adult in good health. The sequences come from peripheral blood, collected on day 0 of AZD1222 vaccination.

The CDR3 DNA is TGTGCCAGCAGAAGCAGGGGGCATTGGACAGATACGCAGTATTTT. This translates into CASRSRGHWTDTQYF. The chain joins TRBV6-5 to TRBJ2-3; 8 bases align to TRBD1. This CDR3 is built from 15 residues. V lost 6 bases to trimming and J lost 3 bases; unmatched junction nucleotides: 8. Germline V CDR1 and CDR2: MNHEY, SVGAGI.